The next 23 T cell receptor beta chains were all read from a single sample in a study of Graves' ophthalmopathy and Graves' hyperthyroidism. CDR3 regions of TCR beta were amplified from RNA transcripts. RT-PCR in the first round used HTBI primers; a second-round multiplex PCR followed. TCRdb re-called the multiplex PCR reads through MiXCR, storing one row per CDR3 protein. The data show approximately 380,000 distinct CDR3 sequences, around 21% seen once. Sequencing was performed on peripheral blood. The origin of the receptors is a woman younger than 30 with stable Graves' hyperthyroidism.

In its sample, this clonotype was seen many times. The chain recombines TRBV6-1 with TRBJ2-5, with TRBD2 identical over 10 bases. The CDR3 runs to 15 residues. V lost 1 base and J lost 7; bases outside the gene matches: 6. Germline CDR1 is MNHNS and CDR2 is SASEGT. The CDR3 here is CASSEEDSGGTTQYF. The CDR3 coding sequence is TGTGCCAGCAGTGAAGAGGATAGCGGGGGGACGACCCAGTACTTC.

In DNA form, the CDR3 reads TGTGCCAGTAGTATTGGGTGGACGGTGAACACTGAAGCTTTCTTT. Its protein product is CASSIGWTVNTEAFF. The chain employs TRBV19 and TRBJ1-1; D gene unclear. The CDR3 sequence is 15 residues long. From germline, CDR1 is LNHDA and CDR2 SQIVND (reference sequence). V was pared by 3 bases and J by 0 bases, with 11 bases between.

J is TRBJ2-5 and V is TRBV12-3 or TRBV12-4; 7 bases are a match to TRBD2. This CDR3 has 17 amino acids. V lost 2 bases to trimming and J lost 4 bases; unmatched junction nucleotides: 13. This CDR3 is CASSLLSRAGLPETQYF. In nucleotides, the CDR3 is TGTGCCAGCAGTTTATTAAGTCGAGCGGGGTTGCCAGAGACCCAGTACTTC.

This clonotype was seen at least ten times. The chain links TRBV25-1 to TRBJ1-2; 7 bases line up with TRBD1. Per the germline V gene, CDR1 is MGHDK and CDR2 is SYGVNS. This CDR3 region has 13 residues. Trimming at V came to 4 bases and at J to 8 bases, leaving 7 bases not matched to a gene. CDR3 in amino acids: CASSVPGGGGYTF. The CDR3 DNA follows: TGTGCCAGCAGTGTCCCAGGGGGAGGGGGCTACACCTTC.

This clonotype was picked up many times. This chain joins TRBV19 and TRBJ2-2; D uncertain. CDR1 is LNHDA and CDR2 is SQIVND in the germline V gene (reference sequence). This CDR3 comprises 13 residues. V lost 3 bases and J 0 bases, leaving 2 bases between the germline ends. CDR3 amino acids: CASSIPNTGELFF. CDR3 DNA sequence: TGTGCCAGTAGTATCCCGAACACCGGGGAGCTGTTTTTT. The full variable domain, completed using reference TRBV19 and TRBJ2-2, is DGGITQSPKYLFRKEGQNVTLSCEQNLNHDAMYWYRQDPGQGLRLIYYSQIVNDFQKGDIAEGYSVSREKKESFPLTVTSAQKNPTAFYLCASSIPNTGELFFGEGSRLTVL.

This clonotype was observed many times. V gene TRBV30 combines with J gene TRBJ2-7; D is undetermined. V shed 1 base and J shed 0 bases, with 7 bases lying between them. CDR3 length: 13 amino acids. CDR1 is GTSNPN and CDR2 is SVGIG in the germline V gene (reference sequence). The CDR3 spells CAWSEGVSYEQYF. CDR3 DNA sequence: TGTGCCTGGAGTGAAGGAGTCTCCTACGAGCAGTACTTC.

This clonotype came up many times. The genes are TRBV7-8 and TRBJ1-2, with D perhaps TRBD1 (5 bases). The CDR3 has 14 residues. V was cut by 3 bases and J by 3 bases, with 11 bases left in between. CDR1 SGHVS and CDR2 FQNEAQ come from the germline V gene. In DNA, the CDR3 is TGTGCCAGCAGCTTGAACAGGAGGGACTATGGCTACACCTTC. Residues: CASSLNRRDYGYTF.

This clonotype was seen many times. The conserved phenylalanine or tryptophan normally closing the CDR3 is absent here, so this likely arose from a read error. The chain employs TRBV29-1 and TRBJ1-1; D may be TRBD1 (5 bases). Germline CDR1 and CDR2: SQVTM and ANQGSEA. V lost 3 bases, J lost 5 bases, and 19 bases lay in between. The CDR3 runs 15 residues. The CDR3 reads CSVDARPGVRTEAFL. In DNA, the CDR3 is TGCAGCGTTGACGCGCGTCCGGGGGTCCGTACTGAAGCTTTCCTT.

This clonotype showed up many times. The genes are TRBV7-9 and TRBJ2-7; TRBD1 might be the D (6 bases). Trimming removed 8 bases from V and 7 bases from J, with 18 bases in between. The CDR3 has 13 residues. CDR1 is SEHNR, CDR2 FQNEAQ, per germline (reference sequence). CDR3 sequence (DNA): TGTGCCAGCTCGGTCAGGGGAACGTTTGAGCAGTACTTC. Amino acids: CASSVRGTFEQYF.

The chain joins TRBV4-1 to TRBJ2-5; maybe TRBD1 (6 bases). The germline V gene encodes CDR1 MGHRA and CDR2 YSYEKL. This CDR3 has 14 amino acids. V dropped 1 base and J dropped 5 bases, with 11 bases sitting between them. The CDR3 region has the DNA TGCGCCAGCAGCCAAGCTCAGGGGCGGGAGACCCAGTACTTC. Amino acid sequence: CASSQAQGRETQYF.

This clonotype was recorded many times. The chain joins TRBV4-1 to TRBJ1-1; no definite D call. The germline V and J ends were trimmed by 1 base and 4 bases, with 10 bases remaining between them. In germline, CDR1 is MGHRA, CDR2 YSYEKL. CDR3 size: 14 residues. The CDR3 spells CASSQGWGATEAFF. Here the CDR3 DNA reads TGCGCCAGCAGCCAAGGTTGGGGTGCCACTGAAGCTTTCTTT.

This clonotype showed up just a few times. The chain combines TRBV30 with TRBJ2-7; D gene ambiguous. Germline-derived CDR1 and CDR2 are GTSNPN and SVGIG (reference sequence). Trimming stripped 4 bases from V and 3 bases from J, with 16 bases between. The CDR3 loop spans 14 amino acids. CDR3 coding DNA: TGTGCCTGGAATCGTGGGCCCCGAAACTACGAGCAGTACTTC. It encodes CAWNRGPRNYEQYF.

This clonotype was seen many times. The V call is TRBV28, the J call TRBJ1-2; D gene uncertain. This CDR3 comprises 13 residues. Trimming took 10 bases from V and 5 from J, leaving 17 bases between them. CDR1 is MDHEN and CDR2 is SYDVKM in the germline V gene. The CDR3 nucleotides read TGTGCCACCCGACCCACGATGGGGTATGGCTACACCTTC. It translates to CATRPTMGYGYTF.

The chain employs TRBV28 and TRBJ2-2; 10 nucleotides agree with TRBD1. The germline V gene has CDR1 MDHEN and CDR2 SYDVKM. This CDR3 has 15 amino acids. J gave up 6 bases and V 6 bases, and 7 bases lay outside the gene matches. CDR3 sequence reads: CASSPRGQGSGELFF. The CDR3, as DNA: TGTGCCAGCAGCCCCCGGGGACAGGGGTCCGGGGAGCTGTTTTTT.

The sample holds many counts of this clonotype. The rearrangement links TRBV5-6 to TRBJ2-5, with D possibly TRBD1 on 7 matching bases. CDR3 size: 14 residues. From germline, CDR1 is SGHDT and CDR2 YYEEEE. The V and J ends lost 4 bases and 5 bases respectively, with 15 bases between them. Here the CDR3 reads CASSPQGRWETQYF. For the CDR3, the DNA is TGTGCCAGCAGCCCACAGGGGAGGTGGGAGACCCAGTACTTC.

This clonotype was counted at least ten times. This chain's CDR3 is CATSFAPEGVAAFF. The CDR3, as DNA: TGTGCCACCAGCTTCGCCCCCGAAGGGGTGGCTGCTTTCTTT. V and J are TRBV15 and TRBJ1-1; tentative D call: TRBD1 (5 bases). The ends were cut back, 5 bases at V and 11 bases at J, with 21 bases in the middle. There are 14 residues in the CDR3. From germline, CDR1 is LNHNV and CDR2 YYDKDF (reference sequence).

This chain links TRBV12-3 or TRBV12-4 with TRBJ2-1; 7 nucleotides align to TRBD1. J was trimmed by 0 bases and V by 6 bases; bases with no gene match: 8. CDR3 length: 16 amino acids. In nucleotides, the CDR3 is TGTGCCAGCAGCTTTGACAGGGCCCGCTCCTACAATGAGCAGTTCTTC. Protein product: CASSFDRARSYNEQFF.

This clonotype was recorded at least ten times. This chain connects TRBV12-3 or TRBV12-4 to TRBJ1-5; D is perhaps TRBD1 (5 bases). V was pared by 3 bases and J by 6 bases, with 15 bases between. The CDR3 has 15 residues. The CDR3 coding sequence is TGTGCCAGCAGTTTTTTCGAGGGACCCGGTCAGCCCCAGCATTTT. It translates to CASSFFEGPGQPQHF.

The rearrangement links TRBV6-1 to TRBJ1-1; D is undetermined. This CDR3 contains 14 residues. The V and J ends lost 3 bases and 9 bases respectively, with 17 bases between them. The V gene's germline CDR1 is MNHNS and CDR2 SASEGT. CDR3 coding DNA: TGTGCCAGCAGTGACAAGGCAGGAATTATGAAAGCTTTCTTT. It codes for CASSDKAGIMKAFF.

This clonotype was detected ten times or more. This rearrangement joins TRBV6-5 to TRBJ2-7; D is possibly TRBD1 (5 bases). Germline CDR1 reads MNHEY; CDR2 reads SVGAGI. CDR3 length equals 13 residues. V was pared by 4 bases and J by 5 bases, with 12 bases between. CDR3 residues: CASSLKGMDEQYF. Written as DNA, the CDR3 is TGTGCCAGCAGTTTGAAGGGGATGGACGAGCAGTACTTC.

At least ten counts were recorded for this clonotype. J is TRBJ2-5 and V is TRBV12-3 or TRBV12-4; TRBD2 matches at 9 bases. The CDR3 loop spans 17 amino acids. Losses at the gene ends were 5 bases for V and 5 bases for J; bases not matched to a gene: 15. CDR3 sequence: CASSRGASSGVRETQYF. DNA for the CDR3: TGTGCCAGCAGTCGAGGGGCGTCTAGCGGGGTGCGGGAGACCCAGTACTTC.

DNA of the CDR3: TGCAGCTCAACCCTGGGGGGGATTGGCACTGAAGCTTTCTTT. Amino acids: CSSTLGGIGTEAFF. The chain joins TRBV29-1 to TRBJ1-1, with D perhaps TRBD1 (5 bases). V was pared by 8 bases and J by 4 bases, with 20 bases between. CDR3 length: 14 residues. The germline V gene has CDR1 SQVTM and CDR2 ANQGSEA. Complete variable domain (other parts from reference TRBV29-1 and TRBJ1-1): SAVISQKPSRDICQRGTSLTIQCQVDSQVTMMFWYRQQPGQSLTLIATANQGSEATYESGFVIDKFPISRPNLTFSTLTVSNMSPEDSSIYLCSSTLGGIGTEAFFGQGTRLTVV.

The table lists this clonotype with many counts. The V and J genes are TRBV7-2 and TRBJ1-5, with D unclear. Germline V lookup: CDR1 SGHTA, CDR2 FQGNSA. The CDR3 runs to 16 residues. V was shortened by 4 bases and J by 2 bases, with 15 bases between the two germline ends. The CDR3 region is CASSSLDSRGNQPQHF. The DNA for the CDR3 is TGTGCCAGCAGCTCCCTGGACTCGAGGGGCAATCAGCCCCAGCATTTT.